The 15 T cell receptor beta chains below all came from one sample that was sequenced in a study of T-cell memory formation after mild COVID-19. Using its own MiXCR run on the 5' RACE reads, TCRdb lists one record per CDR3 protein. The sample lists some 340,000 distinct CDR3 sequences; approximately 13% were seen once. What was sequenced was PBMCs or a T cell subset sorted from them (not recorded which). These TCRs come from a man aged 18 to 29 who had mild COVID-19 (a few samples of this study predate the infection). Cell type and time point are not known.

V usage is TRBV6-5 and J usage is TRBJ2-2, with 8 bases lining up with TRBD1. CDR3 length: 19 amino acids. J was trimmed by 1 base and V by 6 bases; bases with no gene match: 16. Germline V gene data show CDR1 as MNHEY and CDR2 as SVGAGI. The CDR3 nucleotides read TGTGCCAGCAGCCTAAAGGTTTTTACCGGGACAGGGAACACCGGGGAGCTGTTTTTT. Protein: CASSLKVFTGTGNTGELFF.

The genes are TRBV9 and TRBJ2-3; 8 nucleotides match TRBD2. The CDR3 extends over 13 amino acids. V shed 4 bases and J 5 bases; nucleotides not matched to a gene: 3. Per the germline V gene, CDR1 is SGDLS and CDR2 is YYNGEE. The CDR3 DNA is TGTGCCAGCAGCCCGGGGGGGCAAGATACGCAGTATTTT. This codes for CASSPGGQDTQYF.

The chain is built from TRBV3-1 and TRBJ1-2, with a possible D match to TRBD1 (6 bases). The V end was cut by 4 bases, the J end by 1 base, with 10 bases between. The V gene's germline CDR1 is LGHDT and CDR2 YNNKEL (reference sequence). The CDR3 contains 14 residues. The CDR3 spells CASSPNRVNYGYTF. The CDR3 bases are TGTGCCAGCAGCCCGAACAGGGTTAACTATGGCTACACCTTC. Variable domain in full (rest from reference TRBV3-1 and TRBJ1-2): DTAVSQTPKYLVTQMGNDKSIKCEQNLGHDTMYWYKQDSKKFLKIMFSYNNKELIINETVPNRFSPKSPDKAHLNLHINSLELGDSAVYFCASSPNRVNYGYTFGSGTRLTVV.

V gene TRBV7-9 combines with J gene TRBJ2-7; D uncertain. This CDR3 region has 16 residues. Trimming left V 1 base short and J 1 base short, with 14 bases between. Germline lookup yields CDR1 SEHNR and CDR2 FQNEAQ (reference sequence). CDR3 sequence reads: CASSLDGRGVSYEQYF. CDR3 nucleotides: TGTGCCAGCAGCTTAGATGGTCGTGGAGTATCCTACGAGCAGTACTTC.

This clonotype appeared a few times. The chain carries TRBV6-5 and TRBJ1-5; D is perhaps TRBD1 (6 bases). Between the trimmed V and J ends, which lost 6 bases and 0 bases, there was a span of 12 bases. This CDR3 is built from 15 residues. The germline gives CDR1 MNHEY, CDR2 SVGAGI. Here the CDR3 reads CASRSGQYSNQPQHF. For the CDR3, the DNA is TGTGCCAGCAGATCAGGACAGTATAGCAATCAGCCCCAGCATTTT.

This chain joins TRBV4-1 and TRBJ2-2; no clear D. The CDR3 covers 15 residues. With 0 bases removed from V and 7 bases from J, the gap between germline ends came to 12 bases. CDR1 is MGHRA and CDR2 is YSYEKL in the germline V gene. CDR3 region: CASSQDAYLVGELFF. The CDR3 coding sequence is TGCGCCAGCAGCCAAGATGCCTACCTCGTCGGGGAGCTGTTTTTT.

This clonotype was found a few times. V gene TRBV2 combines with J gene TRBJ2-7, with TRBD2 matching over 7 bases. Germline-derived CDR1 and CDR2 are SNHLY and FYNNEI. With V trimmed by 1 base and J by 7 bases, 4 bases remained unmatched. This CDR3 is 13 amino acids long. The chain's CDR3 is CASSEVTAGEQYV. As DNA, the CDR3 is TGTGCCAGCAGTGAAGTGACAGCGGGAGAGCAGTACGTC.

This clonotype has only a few counts. This chain uses TRBV7-9 with TRBJ2-3; maybe TRBD1 (5 bases). Trimming cost V 5 bases and J 2 bases, with 17 bases left between them. From germline, CDR1 is SEHNR and CDR2 FQNEAQ (reference sequence). The length of the CDR3 is 16 residues. CDR3 DNA sequence: TGTGCCAGCAGCCGAAAAGACAGACGGTTCACAGATACGCAGTATTTT. Its protein is CASSRKDRRFTDTQYF.

This clonotype was counted a few times. The V gene is TRBV7-6, the J gene TRBJ2-1; a weak D match, TRBD2 (6 bases). This CDR3 region has 16 residues. In germline, CDR1 is SGHVS, CDR2 FNYEAQ. V dropped 5 bases and J dropped 0 bases, with 14 bases sitting between them. CDR3 nucleotide sequence: TGTGCCAGCAGCCAGGGTGGGGGGTTCTCCTACAATGAGCAGTTCTTC. This translates into CASSQGGGFSYNEQFF.

This clonotype occurred a few times. The V gene is TRBV28, the J gene TRBJ1-2, with D possibly being TRBD1 (5 bases). The germline V gene has CDR1 MDHEN and CDR2 SYDVKM. The length of the CDR3 is 13 residues. Trimming cost V 2 bases and J 3 bases, with 7 bases left between them. The CDR3 nucleotides read TGTGCCAGCAGTTTAGTAGGGGACTATGGCTACACCTTC. As protein: CASSLVGDYGYTF.

The chain is built from TRBV6-5 and TRBJ2-5, with D possibly TRBD2 on 6 matching bases. The CDR3 has 14 residues. The germline V gene has CDR1 MNHEY and CDR2 SVGAGI. V was shortened by 2 bases and J by 7 bases, with 14 bases between the two germline ends. The CDR3 DNA follows: TGTGCCAGCAGTTACAGGGCCGGGAGTATGACCCAGTACTTC. Translated: CASSYRAGSMTQYF.

The CDR3 reads CAISGAGVRDNEQFF. DNA of the CDR3: TGTGCCATCAGCGGAGCGGGGGTCAGGGACAATGAGCAGTTCTTC. The V gene is TRBV10-3, the J gene TRBJ2-1, with 8 bases matching TRBD2. V trimming: 6 bases; J trimming: 5 bases; junction bases outside the gene matches: 9. This CDR3 is 15 amino acids long. CDR1 is ENHRY, CDR2 SYGVKD, per germline.

This clonotype was counted between two and nine times. The chain couples TRBV7-2 to TRBJ2-5; 12 bases are a match to TRBD2. Germline V gene lookup returns CDR1 SGHTA and CDR2 FQGNSA. CDR3 length: 18 amino acids. Germline trimming cut 0 bases from V and 2 bases from J; bases unmatched to any gene: 7. Here the CDR3 DNA reads TGTGCCAGCAGCTTAGCGACTAGCGGGGGTTTAAGACAAGAGACCCAGTACTTC. It codes for CASSLATSGGLRQETQYF.

This clonotype came up many times. The chain carries TRBV5-6 and TRBJ2-1, with D hard to call. V gave up 4 bases and J gave up 5 bases, with 7 bases separating them. Germline V gene data show CDR1 as SGHDT and CDR2 as YYEEEE. The CDR3 sequence is 12 residues long. CDR3 nucleotides: TGTGCCAGCAGCGTCGACCACAATGAGCAGTTCTTC. The encoded protein is CASSVDHNEQFF. The full variable domain, in which reference TRBV5-6 and TRBJ2-1 provide the parts outside the CDR3, is DAGVTQSPTHLIKTRGQQVTLRCSPKSGHDTVSWYQQALGQGPQFIFQYYEEEERQRGNFPDRFSGHQFPNYSSELNVNALLLGDSALYLCASSVDHNEQFFGPGTRLTVL.

V and J are TRBV18 and TRBJ1-3; 8 positions match TRBD1. This CDR3 spans 12 amino acids. Losses at the gene ends were 3 bases for V and 8 bases for J; bases not matched to a gene: 0. Germline CDR1 KGHSH, CDR2 LQKENI. The DNA of the CDR3 is TGTGCCAGCTCACCGACAGGGGACACCATATATTTT. As protein: CASSPTGDTIYF.